Following are 16 T cell receptor beta chains from one sample sequenced in a study of cytomegalovirus exposure and HLA in healthy donors (dated by TCRdb to the late 2010s). Receptor libraries were prepared by the immunoSEQ multiplex PCR assay. For the multiplex PCR, a mixture combining 60 forward primers for TCR Vbeta segments and 13 reverse primers for TCR Jbeta segments was used. Sourced from immuneACCESS, this table was stored by TCRdb with only in-frame sequences that have V and J called. A share of the clones is absent; for the studies checked, an unresolved V gene accounts for under half, and the remainder has no known explanation. Recorded for this sample are 55,000 to 70,000 clones; roughly 80% of them occurred a single time. The top ten constitute over 3% of the sample. Sequencing was carried out using PBMCs. These receptors all stem from a woman aged 40 to 50 in good health and CMV-seronegative.

This chain connects TRBV5-1 to TRBJ2-5, with 7 positions matching TRBD2. The junction had 8 bases not matched to a gene; V was cut back by 5 bases and J by 4 bases. The CDR3 consists of 14 residues. CDR1 is SGHRS and CDR2 is YFSETQ in the germline V gene. CDR3 sequence: CASSRRSGGETQYF. The CDR3, as DNA: TGCGCCAGCAGTCGTAGGTCGGGGGGAGAGACCCAGTACTTC.

The gene calls are TRBV28 and TRBJ2-1, with 11 bases aligning to TRBD2. In germline, CDR1 is MDHEN, CDR2 SYDVKM. Trimming at V came to 5 bases and at J to 4 bases, leaving 7 bases not matched to a gene. This CDR3 spans 16 amino acids. The CDR3 sequence is CASSVGTSGVYNEQFF. The CDR3 DNA follows: TGTGCCAGCAGTGTCGGGACTAGCGGAGTATACAATGAGCAGTTCTTC. Variable domain in full (rest from reference TRBV28 and TRBJ2-1): DVKVTQSSRYLVKRTGEKVFLECVQDMDHENMFWYRQDPGLGLRLIYFSYDVKMKEKGDIPEGYSVSREKKERFSLILESASTNQTSMYLCASSVGTSGVYNEQFFGPGTRLTVL.

The gene calls are TRBV5-5 and TRBJ2-7, with 8 bases aligning to TRBD2. The CDR3 covers 15 residues. With 2 bases clipped from V and 7 bases from J, the junction kept 11 bases outside the gene matches. Germline CDR1 SGHKS, CDR2 YYEKEE (reference sequence). The CDR3 is CASSFRVAGHWEQYF. The CDR3 coding sequence is TGTGCCAGCAGCTTTAGGGTAGCGGGACATTGGGAGCAGTACTTC.

The V call is TRBV5-4, the J call TRBJ1-1; D not resolved. There are 13 residues in the CDR3. The germline V gene encodes CDR1 SGHNT and CDR2 YYREEE (reference sequence). With 9 bases removed from V and 1 base from J, the gap between germline ends came to 13 bases. CDR3 in DNA: TGTGCCACCCTTGGTAGCGGGAACACTGAAGCTTTCTTT. It specifies CATLGSGNTEAFF.

The chain uses TRBV5-1 and TRBJ2-2; TRBD2 aligns across 10 bases. The CDR3 totals 15 residues. Trimming cost V 0 bases and J 7 bases; bases outside gene matches: 3. Per germline, CDR1 SGHRS and CDR2 YFSETQ. CDR3 region: CASSLELAGGGELFF. CDR3 coding DNA: TGCGCCAGCAGCTTGGAATTAGCGGGAGGCGGGGAGCTGTTTTTT.

The J gene is TRBJ1-1, the V gene TRBV7-8; no firm D call. The V gene's germline CDR1 is SGHVS and CDR2 FQNEAQ. The CDR3 is 16 residues long. V was trimmed by 1 base and J by 3 bases, leaving 15 bases between them. CDR3 bases: TGTGCCAGCAGCTTAGGGTATGCGGGGAGGGACACTGAAGCTTTCTTT. Its protein is CASSLGYAGRDTEAFF.

The count of this clone is one. The chain combines TRBV28 with TRBJ1-2; TRBD1 matches at 7 bases. Trimming at V came to 11 bases and at J to 1 base, leaving 10 bases not matched to a gene. This CDR3 comprises 14 residues. Germline V CDR1 and CDR2: MDHEN, SYDVKM. The CDR3, as DNA: TGTGCCTCACTAGGGGGCGTCCTTAACTATGGCTACACCTTC. It codes for CASLGGVLNYGYTF.

V is TRBV28 and J is TRBJ1-5; 7 bases match TRBD1. The CDR3 runs to 19 residues. In germline, CDR1 is MDHEN, CDR2 SYDVKM. The trim removed 2 bases at V and 2 bases at J, leaving 15 bases unmatched. CDR3 loop: CASSLGTGASYRGNQPQHF. DNA of the CDR3: TGTGCCAGCAGTTTAGGAACAGGGGCAAGCTATCGGGGCAATCAGCCCCAGCATTTT.

V and J are TRBV5-1 and TRBJ2-6; tentative D call: TRBD1 (6 bases). Trimming took 4 bases from V and 0 from J, leaving 14 bases between them. Looked up from germline, CDR1 is SGHRS and CDR2 is YFSETQ. There are 17 residues in the CDR3. The CDR3 here is CASSRGQPGSGANVLTF. CDR3 DNA: TGCGCCAGCAGCCGTGGACAGCCAGGCTCTGGGGCCAACGTCCTGACTTTC.

The gene calls are TRBV15 and TRBJ2-1, with TRBD2 matching 7 bases. CDR3 length: 13 residues. V lost 7 bases and J lost 5; bases outside the gene matches: 5. Germline V CDR1 and CDR2: LNHNV, YYDKDF (reference sequence). CDR3 in DNA: TGTGCCACCAAGCTAGCGGTTCACAATGAGCAGTTCTTC. Translation: CATKLAVHNEQFF.

This clone appeared a single time. The chain links TRBV4-1 to TRBJ2-7, with 8 bases fitting TRBD1. Trimming took 1 base from V and 3 from J; bases not matched to a gene: 8. In germline, CDR1 is MGHRA, CDR2 YSYEKL. The length of the CDR3 is 16 residues. CDR3 loop: CASSQASGQEFYEQYF. The CDR3 DNA sequence: TGCGCCAGCAGCCAAGCTTCGGGACAGGAGTTCTACGAGCAGTACTTC.

This chain links TRBV11-3 with TRBJ2-3; TRBD2 matches at 8 bases. Germline loops: CDR1 SGHNT, CDR2 YENEEA. The CDR3 sequence is 15 residues long. V lost 1 base, J lost 2 bases, and 2 bases stayed unmatched. The CDR3 loop is CASSLGTSNTDTQYF. CDR3 DNA sequence: TGTGCCAGCAGCTTAGGGACTAGCAACACAGATACGCAGTATTTT.

This chain uses TRBV5-6 with TRBJ2-7; 11 positions agree with TRBD1. Looked up from germline, CDR1 is SGHDT and CDR2 is YYEEEE. The CDR3 consists of 16 residues. The junction had 8 bases not matched to a gene; V was cut back by 1 base and J by 5 bases. The CDR3 bases are TGTGCCAGCAGCTTGAGGTCGGGACAGGGGGTGGACGAGCAGTACTTC. Its protein is CASSLRSGQGVDEQYF.

The chain recombines TRBV15 with TRBJ2-1; possible D gene TRBD2, 7 bases. The V and J ends lost 5 bases and 4 bases respectively, with 12 bases between them. CDR1 LNHNV and CDR2 YYDKDF come from the germline V gene (reference sequence). The CDR3 covers 14 residues. CDR3 in amino acids: CATSPRGGYNEQFF. The CDR3 nucleotides read TGTGCCACCAGCCCTAGGGGGGGATACAATGAGCAGTTCTTC. The full variable domain, in which reference TRBV15 and TRBJ2-1 provide the parts outside the CDR3, is DAMVIQNPRYQVTQFGKPVTLSCSQTLNHNVMYWYQQKSSQAPKLLFHYYDKDFNNEADTPDNFQSRRPNTSFCFLDIRSPGLGDTAMYLCATSPRGGYNEQFFGPGTRLTVL.

The chain employs TRBV2 and TRBJ2-5; 8 positions agree with TRBD2. Germline CDR1 and CDR2: SNHLY and FYNNEI. Losses at the gene ends were 4 bases for V and 3 bases for J; bases not matched to a gene: 4. The CDR3 covers 14 residues. The CDR3 coding sequence is TGTGCCAGCAGTGTCCTTAGCGGGAAAGAGACCCAGTACTTC. Translating gives CASSVLSGKETQYF.

The rearrangement joins TRBV7-8 to TRBJ1-1; TRBD1 aligns across 8 bases. Unmatched junction bases numbered 15, after V lost 4 bases and J lost 5 bases. Germline V gene sequence: CDR1 SGHVS, CDR2 FQNEAQ. This CDR3 has 17 amino acids. CDR3 residues: CASSSFYSSRGQTEAFF. CDR3 in DNA: TGTGCCAGCAGCTCCTTCTACTCCTCCAGGGGGCAAACTGAAGCTTTCTTT.